One TCR beta chain is described in this entry. This CDR3 has 12 residues. From germline, CDR1 is SGHRS and CDR2 YFSETQ. V lost 3 bases and J lost 7, with 11 bases in between. In the original workflow: Amplified reference gene primers provided the basis for estimating nucleated cell counts. Using immunoSEQ multiplex PCR, the repertoire was profiled, and TCRdb retains in-frame clones only, with some absent. V, J and clone size derive from that table, while D and trimming were established from the DNA sequence. The sample yields around 130,000 clones, around nine tenths seen once. This record belongs to a study of blood T cell repertoires in COVID-19. Looking at the study overall: Samples representing acute and convalescent COVID-19 were sourced from the United States, Italy and Spain. T cells, B-cell-depleted T cells, or PBMCs provided the cDNA or gDNA that served as material.

The source of this sequence is a woman aged 45-65 years with acute or convalescent COVID-19. The V and J genes are TRBV5-1 and TRBJ2-7; D may be TRBD2 (5 bases). Sequencing was done on a sample of peripheral blood. The CDR3 loop is CASSSPPGEQYF. Written as DNA, the CDR3 is TGCGCCAGCAGCTCCCCACCGGGGGAGCAGTACTTC.